Presented here are 12 T cell receptor beta chains from one specimen sequenced in a study of T cell repertoires in cytomegalovirus infection (dated by TCRdb to about 2019). The sequencer listed for this sample is Illumina HiSeq 1500. TCRdb passed the public sequencing reads through fastp at Q25 and MiXCR, retaining productive beta sequences. Entries are consolidated by CDR3 protein sequence, retaining the most common genes and DNA. A total of around 630,000 distinct CDR3 sequences appear in this sample, approximately 24% of them only once. In total, the top ten clones hold less than 10% of the sample. Sequenced: CD8+ T cells from PBMCs. These receptor sequences come from a human donor in good health (CMV status not recorded). Some clones in this sample may be carry-over from other donors' samples.

In regard to this clonotype: It may be a read error: a sequence one base away is much more abundant. The CDR3 DNA follows: TGTGCCAGCAGCTTCCGGACAACGAGGGGCCAAGAGACCCAGTACTTC. Translated, it gives CASSFRTTRGQETQYF. This chain joins TRBV7-6 and TRBJ2-5; D could derive from TRBD1 or TRBD2 (5 bases each). V lost 3 bases and J 1 base, leaving 15 bases between the germline ends. Germline CDR1 reads SGHVS; CDR2 reads FNYEAQ. The CDR3 runs 16 residues.

The chain has TRBV6-4 and TRBJ2-5; 7 nucleotides agree with TRBD1. CDR3 length equals 18 residues. Germline values: CDR1 MRHNA, CDR2 SNTAGT. With 0 bases clipped from V and 2 bases from J, the junction kept 12 bases outside the gene matches. For the CDR3, the DNA is TGTGCCAGCAGTGACTCACGGGTCCGCGGCAGGGGGCAAGAGACCCAGTACTTC. Translation gives CASSDSRVRGRGQETQYF.

The chain uses TRBV7-3 and TRBJ2-2, with D possibly TRBD2 on 5 matching bases. This CDR3 contains 13 residues. The germline V gene has CDR1 SGHTA and CDR2 FQGTGA. Trimming left V 7 bases short and J 6 bases short, with 12 bases between. The CDR3 nucleotides read TGTGCCAGCAACCTCCGAGGGCCCGGGGAGCTGTTTTTT. Amino acids: CASNLRGPGELFF.

This clonotype was observed a handful of times. V usage is TRBV5-1 and J usage is TRBJ2-7; 7 nucleotides line up with TRBD1. Trimming cost V 2 bases and J 6 bases; bases outside gene matches: 2. Germline CDR1 and CDR2: SGHRS and YFSETQ. This CDR3 has 12 amino acids. CDR3 nucleotides: TGCGCCAGCAGCTTTAACAGGGGCGAGCAGTACGTC. Encoded protein: CASSFNRGEQYV.

A remark on this clonotype: This may stem from a read error, because a much larger clone lies one nucleotide away. The chain recombines TRBV4-1 with TRBJ1-1; D gene ambiguous. The CDR3 is made up of 11 amino acids. Germline CDR1 and CDR2: MGHRA and YSYEKL. The CDR3 is CASSQEVLTLF. CDR3 DNA: TGCGCCAGCAGCCAAGAGGTTTTGACTCTCTTT.

This clonotype was observed many times. The missing conserved phenylalanine or tryptophan at the end of this CDR3 makes a read error likely. The DNA is left out, because the CDR3 cannot be placed on it with certainty; the CDR3 is given as TCRdb lists it. This sequence joins TRBV7-9 and TRBJ2-5; the table's D call, TRBD2, was not checked against the DNA. Counting both end residues, the CDR3 totals 12 amino acids. Germline V lookup: CDR1 SEHNR, CDR2 FQNEAQ (reference sequence). This chain's CDR3 is CASSSHGSAVVL.

This clonotype was picked up many times. The chain is built from TRBV7-2 and TRBJ1-2, with 9 bases that match TRBD1. The length of the CDR3 is 15 residues. With 5 bases clipped from V and 3 bases from J, the junction kept 7 bases outside the gene matches. Germline values: CDR1 SGHTA, CDR2 FQGNSA. The CDR3, as DNA: TGTGCCAGCAGCGCTAGGGACAGGGTGGACTATGGCTACACCTTC. Its translation: CASSARDRVDYGYTF.

This clonotype showed up just a few times. The chain carries TRBV28 and TRBJ1-2; maybe TRBD1 (6 bases). The V gene lost 4 bases and the J gene lost 4 bases, with 13 bases spanning the gap. The germline V gene encodes CDR1 MDHEN and CDR2 SYDVKM. This CDR3 has 14 residues. CDR3 residues: CASSSWTEGYGYTF. CDR3 bases: TGTGCCAGCAGTTCGTGGACAGAGGGCTATGGCTACACCTTC.

This clonotype was recorded at least ten times. This rearrangement joins TRBV7-2 to TRBJ2-7; 12 bases line up with TRBD2. The V and J ends lost 5 bases and 4 bases, in that order; junction bases with no gene match: 6. This CDR3 has 15 residues. Germline V CDR1 and CDR2: SGHTA, FQGNSA. The DNA of the CDR3 is TGTGCCAGCAGCGTATCTAGCGGGGGGGCTTACGAGCAGTACGTC. Encoded protein: CASSVSSGGAYEQYV.

This clonotype was recorded a few times. The V gene is TRBV4-1, the J gene TRBJ1-6; the D gene is possibly TRBD1 (6 bases). Germline CDR1 and CDR2: MGHRA and YSYEKL. The CDR3 runs to 14 residues. Trimming stripped 0 bases from V and 8 bases from J, with 8 bases between. The CDR3 bases are TGCGCCAGCAGCCAAGAGGACAGCTATTCACCCCTCCACTTT. Encoded protein: CASSQEDSYSPLHF.

This clonotype has just a few counts. At one end, the junction sequence differs from germline, possibly due to a read error. The genes are TRBV10-3 and TRBJ2-5; unclear D gene. There are 12 residues in the CDR3. The germline gives CDR1 ENHRY, CDR2 SYGVKD. The CDR3 DNA follows: TGTGCCATCAGTGATTACCAGGAGACCCAGTACTTC. This codes for CAISDYQETQYF.

This clonotype came up many times. The rearrangement joins TRBV4-1 to TRBJ1-3, with D unclear. The CDR3 spans 14 residues. Germline V gives CDR1 MGHRA, CDR2 YSYEKL. V was pared by 1 base and J by 8 bases, with 12 bases between. This chain's CDR3 is CASSQAWSEDTIYF. CDR3 nucleotide sequence: TGCGCCAGCAGCCAAGCTTGGTCCGAAGACACCATATATTTT.